Below, 26 T cell receptor beta chains from the same sample are listed, as sequenced in a study of blood T cell repertoires in COVID-19. The method was immunoSEQ multiplex PCR; TCRdb's version includes in-frame clones alone and lacks a portion of them. The sample consists of about 440,000 clones, 70% to 90% of them appearing once. The sample was PBMCs or T cells enriched from blood (not recorded which). These receptors originate from a woman younger than 30 with acute COVID-19.

In its sample, this clone was seen once. This chain uses TRBV19 with TRBJ1-2; no clear D. CDR1 LNHDA and CDR2 SQIVND come from the germline V gene (reference sequence). Trimming pared 6 bases from V and 7 bases from J, leaving 15 bases between. This CDR3 has 13 amino acids. The CDR3 nucleotides are TGTGCCAGTAGGAGAGTGGGTAGCGGTGGCTACACCTTC. This encodes CASRRVGSGGYTF.

The chain recombines TRBV9 with TRBJ1-3; 9 bases line up with TRBD1. This CDR3 region has 15 residues. Trimming at V came to 3 bases and at J to 1 base, leaving 2 bases not matched to a gene. Germline assignment: CDR1 SGDLS and CDR2 YYNGEE. The CDR3 here is CASSGGQGSGNTIYF. CDR3 DNA: TGTGCCAGCAGCGGAGGACAGGGGTCTGGAAACACCATATATTTT.

The chain employs TRBV28 and TRBJ2-7, with TRBD2 as a possible D gene (6 bases). The germline gives CDR1 MDHEN, CDR2 SYDVKM. This CDR3 is 16 amino acids long. Trimming shortened V by 1 base and J by 3 bases, and 16 bases separated the two germline ends. The CDR3 region has the DNA TGTGCCAGCAGTTTATCCACCTTAAGCGGGCGCTACGAGCAGTACTTC. Translation: CASSLSTLSGRYEQYF.

CDR3 amino acids: CASKTDRGSGNTIYF. The CDR3, as DNA: TGTGCCAGCAAGACGGACAGGGGCTCTGGAAACACCATATATTTT. The chain recombines TRBV21-1 with TRBJ1-3; the D call TRBD1 from the table was never checked on the DNA. TRBV21-1 corresponds to a pseudogene. The CDR3 sequence is 15 residues long.

The gene calls are TRBV11-2 and TRBJ2-7; TRBD1 matches 10 bases. Trimming cost V 4 bases and J 4 bases; bases outside gene matches: 7. This CDR3 region has 15 residues. Germline V gene lookup returns CDR1 SGHAT and CDR2 FQNNGV. CDR3 region: CASSSGQGSFYEQYF. DNA of the CDR3: TGTGCCAGCAGCTCGGGACAGGGGAGTTTTTACGAGCAGTACTTC. The full variable domain, rest sourced from reference TRBV11-2 and TRBJ2-7, is EAGVAQSPRYKIIEKRQSVAFWCNPISGHATLYWYQQILGQGPKLLIQFQNNGVVDDSQLPKDRFSAERLKGVDSTLKIQPAKLEDSAVYLCASSSGQGSFYEQYFGPGTRLTVT.

V is TRBV28 and J is TRBJ2-3; TRBD1 matches at 9 bases. J was trimmed by 4 bases and V by 5 bases; bases with no gene match: 7. From germline, CDR1 is MDHEN and CDR2 SYDVKM. This CDR3 region has 15 residues. CDR3 residues: CASSDRGGYSDTQYF. CDR3 bases: TGTGCCAGCAGTGACAGGGGGGGATATTCAGATACGCAGTATTTT. Full variable domain (missing parts from reference TRBV28 and TRBJ2-3): DVKVTQSSRYLVKRTGEKVFLECVQDMDHENMFWYRQDPGLGLRLIYFSYDVKMKEKGDIPEGYSVSREKKERFSLILESASTNQTSMYLCASSDRGGYSDTQYFGPGTRLTVL.

The V call is TRBV12-3 or TRBV12-4, the J call TRBJ2-2; D remains unclear. V was trimmed by 5 bases and J by 6 bases, leaving 7 bases between them. CDR3 size: 12 residues. The CDR3 loop is CASSKPPGELFF. The DNA for the CDR3 is TGTGCCAGCAGTAAGCCCCCCGGGGAGCTGTTTTTT.

This clone was found once. The J gene is TRBJ1-3, the V gene TRBV5-1; no firm D call. The length of the CDR3 is 15 residues. Germline CDR1 SGHRS, CDR2 YFSETQ. V lost 1 base, J lost 2 bases, and 10 bases lay in between. In DNA, the CDR3 is TGCGCCAGCAGCTTGAGTTTAGTCGCTGGAAACACCATATATTTT. It is translated as CASSLSLVAGNTIYF. The variable domain in full, with the rest retrieved from reference TRBV5-1 and TRBJ1-3, is KAGVTQTPRYLIKTRGQQVTLSCSPISGHRSVSWYQQTPGQGLQFLFEYFSETQRNKGNFPGRFSGRQFSNSRSEMNVSTLELGDSALYLCASSLSLVAGNTIYFGEGSWLTVV.

V usage is TRBV4-3 and J usage is TRBJ2-1, with 8 positions matching TRBD1. The CDR3 contains 16 residues. The V and J ends lost 0 bases and 7 bases, in that order; junction bases with no gene match: 8. Germline lookup yields CDR1 LGHNA and CDR2 YSLEER. In DNA form, the CDR3 reads TGCGCCAGCAGCCAAGATGGACAGGGAGTTCGTAATGAGCAGTTCTTC. Amino acids: CASSQDGQGVRNEQFF.

The DNA for the CDR3 is TGTGCCAGCAGTTCCAACTATAATTCACCCCTCCACTTT. Its translation is CASSSNYNSPLHF. This chain connects TRBV6-6 to TRBJ1-6; no clear D. V lost 4 bases, J lost 3 bases, and 4 bases lay in between. Germline V gene data show CDR1 as MNHNY and CDR2 as SVGAGI (reference sequence). The length of the CDR3 is 13 residues.

The chain links TRBV29-1 to TRBJ1-1; 7 bases are shared with TRBD1. This CDR3 has 11 residues. V trimming: 3 bases; J trimming: 7 bases; junction bases outside the gene matches: 2. CDR1 is SQVTM and CDR2 is ANQGSEA in the germline V gene. CDR3 in DNA: TGCAGCGTTGACAGGGGGAATGAAGCTTTCTTT. Translating gives CSVDRGNEAFF.

The chain joins TRBV10-3 to TRBJ2-7, with 7 bases aligning to TRBD2. V gave up 3 bases and J gave up 7 bases; unmatched junction bases: 9. Germline values: CDR1 ENHRY, CDR2 SYGVKD. The length of the CDR3 is 14 residues. The CDR3 reads CAISDGGRAGEQYF. In nucleotides, the CDR3 is TGTGCCATCAGTGATGGTGGGAGGGCGGGAGAGCAGTACTTC.

The table lists this clone with a few counts. The sample has other DNA sequences that encode this CDR3 too. This chain connects TRBV7-3 to TRBJ1-1; unclear D gene. V lost 5 bases and J 5 bases, leaving 12 bases between the germline ends. Germline V gives CDR1 SGHTA, CDR2 FQGTGA. The CDR3 loop spans 13 amino acids. The CDR3 region is CASSPSGVTEAFF. The CDR3 DNA reads as TGTGCCAGCAGCCCCAGCGGGGTTACTGAAGCTTTCTTT.

The rearrangement uses TRBV6-5 and TRBJ1-5; a weak D match, TRBD1 (6 bases). V lost 4 bases and J lost 8, with 12 bases in between. The CDR3 loop spans 13 amino acids. The germline V gene encodes CDR1 MNHEY and CDR2 SVGAGI. The CDR3 sequence: CASSFRGLEPQHF. The DNA for the CDR3 is TGTGCCAGCAGTTTCAGGGGTTTAGAGCCCCAGCATTTT.

The chain is built from TRBV5-1 and TRBJ1-2, with 9 bases matching TRBD1. V was pared by 2 bases and J by 8 bases, with 10 bases of the junction left unmatched. Germline V gene lookup returns CDR1 SGHRS and CDR2 YFSETQ. This CDR3 has 15 residues. The chain's CDR3 is CASSFLGQGEYGYTF. CDR3 sequence (DNA): TGCGCCAGCAGCTTCCTGGGACAGGGAGAGTACGGCTACACCTTC.

The V and J genes are TRBV7-3 and TRBJ2-6; D may be TRBD1 (5 bases). CDR1 is SGHTA and CDR2 is FQGTGA in the germline V gene. The CDR3 has 18 amino acids. The V end was cut by 1 base, the J end by 0 bases, with 13 bases between. The CDR3 coding sequence is TGTGCCAGCAGCTTAAAGGGGTTGAGGAGCTCTGGGGCCAACGTCCTGACTTTC. Translation: CASSLKGLRSSGANVLTF.

The J gene is TRBJ1-3, the V gene TRBV25-1; no clear D gene. This CDR3 has 14 residues. V was trimmed by 6 bases and J by 0 bases, leaving 9 bases between them. Germline-derived CDR1 and CDR2 are MGHDK and SYGVNS. The CDR3 loop reads CASRRANSGNTIYF. The CDR3 DNA reads TGTGCCAGCAGGCGGGCTAACTCTGGAAACACCATATATTTT.

This clone has a single count. The identical CDR3 is also encoded by other nucleotide sequences in the sample. V and J are TRBV3-1 (or the pseudogene TRBV3-2) and TRBJ2-7; D might be TRBD1 (5 bases). The ends were cut back, 1 base at V and 2 bases at J, with 6 bases in the middle. The CDR3 spans 13 residues. The germline V gene has CDR1 LGHDT and CDR2 YNNKEL (reference sequence). This CDR3 is CASSQGQTYEQYF. The CDR3 DNA follows: TGTGCCAGCAGCCAAGGACAGACCTACGAGCAGTACTTC.

V and J are TRBV5-5 and TRBJ1-1; 7 nucleotides agree with TRBD1. The CDR3 has 16 amino acids. The junction had 10 bases not matched to a gene; V was cut back by 3 bases and J by 2 bases. Germline V gives CDR1 SGHKS, CDR2 YYEKEE (reference sequence). CDR3 amino acids: CASSSPYRGRNTEAFF. CDR3 in DNA: TGTGCCAGCAGCTCGCCTTATAGGGGGCGTAACACTGAAGCTTTCTTT.

This rearrangement joins TRBV7-9 to TRBJ1-2, with a possible D match to TRBD1 (5 bases). This CDR3 has 11 residues. V was trimmed by 11 bases and J by 10 bases, leaving 17 bases between them. In germline, CDR1 is SEHNR, CDR2 FQNEAQ (reference sequence). Here the CDR3 reads CAGGTAINYTF. The CDR3 DNA reads as TGTGCCGGCGGGACTGCTATTAACTACACCTTC. Using reference TRBV7-9 and TRBJ1-2 for the parts outside the CDR3, the full variable domain is DTGVSQNPRHKITKRGQNVTFRCDPISEHNRLYWYRQTLGQGPEFLTYFQNEAQLEKSRLLSDRFSAERPKGSFSTLEIQRTEQGDSAMYLCAGGTAINYTFGSGTRLTVV.

The chain is built from TRBV28 and TRBJ1-6; 7 bases are a match to TRBD1. This CDR3 contains 16 residues. J lost 8 bases, V lost 5 bases, and 12 bases had no gene match. Germline V gene sequence: CDR1 MDHEN, CDR2 SYDVKM. The CDR3 reads CASSPRPGQRDSPLHF. CDR3 DNA: TGTGCCAGCAGTCCGAGACCGGGACAGAGGGATTCACCCCTCCACTTT.

The chain links TRBV29-1 to TRBJ1-4; D is undetermined. The CDR3 runs 14 residues. Germline-derived CDR1 and CDR2 are SQVTM and ANQGSEA. The V end lost 5 bases, the J end lost 8 bases, and 18 bases lay between the germline ends. In nucleotides, the CDR3 is TGCAGCGTTAGGGAGCCCGGGGTTAGCGAAAAACTGTTTTTT. Amino acids: CSVREPGVSEKLFF.

The chain joins TRBV6-5 to TRBJ2-7; possibly TRBD2 for D (6 bases). V was shortened by 7 bases and J by 9 bases, with 16 bases between the two germline ends. Per the germline V gene, CDR1 is MNHEY and CDR2 is SVGAGI. The CDR3 has 12 residues. CDR3 nucleotides: TGTGCCAGCATCGAACAGTTGGGAGGGCAGTACTTC. This encodes CASIEQLGGQYF.

This rearrangement joins TRBV6-2 or TRBV6-3 to TRBJ1-2; D uncertain. Germline CDR1 and CDR2: MNHEY and SVGEGT. The CDR3 consists of 13 residues. Trimming pared 0 bases from V and 4 bases from J, leaving 6 bases between. CDR3: CASSYSGAYGYTF. The CDR3 nucleotides are TGTGCCAGCAGTTACTCTGGAGCCTATGGCTACACCTTC.

This chain uses TRBV10-1 with TRBJ1-3; 11 bases fit TRBD1. The CDR3 totals 15 residues. The V gene's germline CDR1 is WNHNN and CDR2 SYGVQD (reference sequence). V was clipped by 5 bases and J by 4 bases; unmatched bases: 4. The CDR3 sequence is CASSRDRGSGNTIYF. The DNA of the CDR3 is TGCGCCAGCAGTAGGGACAGGGGGTCCGGAAACACCATATATTTT.

This chain links TRBV18 with TRBJ2-1; D may be TRBD2 (7 bases). The CDR3 sequence is 14 residues long. The germline V gene has CDR1 KGHSH and CDR2 LQKENI. Between the trimmed V and J ends, which lost 6 bases and 7 bases, there was a span of 16 bases. The CDR3 coding sequence is TGTGCCAGCTCTAATTCCGGGGGGCCGAATGAGCAGTTCTTC. Amino acids: CASSNSGGPNEQFF.